This T cell receptor beta chain was identified in a study of T-cell reconstitution after alpha-beta-depleted transplantation in children. Germline CDR1 and CDR2: SGHKS and YYEKEE (reference sequence). The CDR3 spans 14 residues. V was trimmed by 3 bases and J by 6 bases, leaving 13 bases between them. Construction of the TCRbeta library involved unique molecular identifiers. Using its own MiXCR run on the PCR reads, TCRdb lists one record per CDR3 protein. Here the sample spans roughly 120,000 distinct CDR3 sequences, 10% to 13% being singletons. This clonotype was counted ten times or more. The sequencing used PBMCs from the stem cell graft donor, collected from the stem cell graft. The clonotype comes from a human donor who donated a stem cell graft to a child with acute lymphoblastic leukemia. The rearrangement links TRBV5-5 to TRBJ1-5; possibly TRBD1 for D (5 bases). The CDR3 region is CASSWEGQGQPQHF. DNA for the CDR3: TGTGCCAGCAGCTGGGAGGGGCAGGGTCAGCCCCAGCATTTT.